This TCR beta chain emerged from a study of OX40 agonist ivuxolimab in advanced cancers. At the level of the study: Patients undergoing dose escalation presented with hepatocellular carcinoma, melanoma, renal cell or head and neck cancer. Overall study findings and caveats: Average numbers of expanded clones were greater in CD8+ T cells than in CD4+.

Of note for this clone: Its antigen remains unidentified.

V was clipped by 1 base and J by 5 bases, with 11 bases between them. The CDR3 is 14 amino acids. Germline V gene data show CDR1 as SEHNR and CDR2 as FQNEAQ (reference sequence). Data came from immunoSEQ multiplex PCR; TCRdb stores just in-frame clones and leaves some out. Of around 40,000 clones listed, 85% to 90% are singletons. The TCR was taken from an adult with an advanced solid tumor such as melanoma, head and neck, liver or kidney cancer. This chain connects TRBV7-9 to TRBJ2-5; D remains ambiguous. This sample comprised CD4+ or CD8+ T cells sorted from blood, obtained in a trial of the OX40 agonist ivuxolimab. CDR3 nucleotide sequence: TGTGCCAGCAGCTTAGTCCTCGCCGTGGAGACCCAGTACTTC. Amino acid sequence: CASSLVLAVETQYF.